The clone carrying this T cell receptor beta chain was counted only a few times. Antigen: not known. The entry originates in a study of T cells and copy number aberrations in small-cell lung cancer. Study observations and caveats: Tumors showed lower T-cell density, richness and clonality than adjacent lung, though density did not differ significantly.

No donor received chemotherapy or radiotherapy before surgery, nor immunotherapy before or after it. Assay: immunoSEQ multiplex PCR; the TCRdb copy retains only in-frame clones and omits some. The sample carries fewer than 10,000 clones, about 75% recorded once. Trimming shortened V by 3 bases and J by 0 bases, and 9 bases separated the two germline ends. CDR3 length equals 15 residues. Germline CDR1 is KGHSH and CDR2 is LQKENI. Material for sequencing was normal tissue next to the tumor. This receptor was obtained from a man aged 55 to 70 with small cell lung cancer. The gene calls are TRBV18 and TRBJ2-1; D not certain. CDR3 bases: TGTGCCAGCTCACCTCAAGGCCACTCCTACAATGAGCAGTTCTTC. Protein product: CASSPQGHSYNEQFF.